This T cell receptor (beta chain) was profiled in a study of human T cells and chemical hapten exposure. The overall study: TCR yield per sample varied, mainly due to pooled library volumes.

The CDR3 length is 15 residues. Germline V CDR1 and CDR2: SGHDT, YYEEEE. Trimming pared 0 bases from V and 2 bases from J, leaving 12 bases between. The library tagged each cDNA molecule with unique molecular identifiers. TCRdb re-analysed the 5' RACE reads in MiXCR, keeping a single row per CDR3 protein. The sample yields approximately 150,000 distinct CDR3 sequences, around 4% seen once. Whole blood that had not been fractionated was the source of extracted total RNA. The V and J genes are TRBV5-6 and TRBJ2-7; D is possibly TRBD2 (5 bases). This TCR derives from a female donor in good health. The CDR3 bases are TGTGCCAGCAGCTTGGCCGGAGGATGCACCTACGAGCAGTACTTC. Translation: CASSLAGGCTYEQYF.